The 18 T cell receptor beta chains in this list originate from one sample, sequenced in a study of CD8+CD57+ T cells in acquired aplastic anemia. TCR beta VDJ and CDR3 profiling used genomic DNA as template. TCRdb recomputed calls from the reads with MiXCR, one row per CDR3 protein. The sample lists approximately 380,000 distinct CDR3 sequences, 55% to 75% occurring once. Input material: sorted CD4+, CD8+, or CD8+CD57+ T cells (not recorded which) from PBMCs. The receptors were gathered from a human donor in good health, serving as a control.

This clonotype was counted many times. As DNA, the CDR3 is TGCGCCAGCAGCCCGACAGGAGCCACCGGGGAGCTGTTTTTT. Protein: CASSPTGATGELFF. This chain joins TRBV5-1 and TRBJ2-2; perhaps TRBD1 as D (6 bases). The V and J ends lost 4 bases and 4 bases respectively, with 11 bases between them. This CDR3 is 14 amino acids long. From germline, CDR1 is SGHRS and CDR2 YFSETQ.

The CDR3: CASSLGRLGQETQYF. CDR3 DNA sequence: TGTGCCAGCAGCTTAGGTCGACTAGGCCAAGAGACCCAGTACTTC. This sequence joins TRBV7-2 and TRBJ2-5; tentatively, D is TRBD2 (6 bases). The CDR3 runs to 15 residues. The V end lost 1 base, the J end lost 1 base, and 10 bases lay between the germline ends. Germline-derived CDR1 and CDR2 are SGHTA and FQGNSA.

For this clonotype: This may arise from a read error, as a much more abundant clone is one base away. V usage is TRBV11-2 and J usage is TRBJ2-1; tentatively, D is TRBD2 (5 bases). Germline assignment: CDR1 SGHAT and CDR2 FQNNGV. Trimming took off 6 bases at V and 0 bases at J, with 12 bases between the two ends. The CDR3 contains 15 residues. The CDR3 reads CASSHGRDSYNEQFF. CDR3 in DNA: TGTGCCAGCAGTCACGGACGGGACTCCTACAATGAGCAGTTCTTC. The full variable domain, completed using reference TRBV11-2 and TRBJ2-1, is EAGVAQSPRYKIIEKRQSVAFWCNPISGHATLYWYQQILGQGPKLLIQFQNNGVVDDSQLPKDRFSAERLKGVDSTLKIQPAKLEDSAVYLCASSHGRDSYNEQFFGPGTRLTVL.

The chain uses TRBV5-1 and TRBJ2-2, with 8 bases matching TRBD2. This CDR3 comprises 15 residues. From germline, CDR1 is SGHRS and CDR2 YFSETQ. The trim removed 4 bases at V and 7 bases at J, leaving 9 bases unmatched. This CDR3 is CASSRGGGLNGELFF. CDR3 DNA sequence: TGCGCCAGCAGCCGGGGGGGTGGTCTGAACGGGGAGCTGTTTTTT.

J is TRBJ1-4 and V is TRBV12-3 or TRBV12-4; D perhaps matches TRBD1 (5 bases). V lost 5 bases and J 2 bases, leaving 12 bases between the germline ends. The CDR3 spans 15 residues. CDR3 coding DNA: TGTGCCAGCAGTCCACGGGGGTGGACTAATGAAAAACTGTTTTTT. Its protein product is CASSPRGWTNEKLFF.

This clonotype was seen repeatedly, ten times or more. The rearrangement joins TRBV7-2 to TRBJ1-4; TRBD1 aligns across 9 bases. CDR3 size: 13 residues. V lost 4 bases to trimming and J lost 13 bases; unmatched junction nucleotides: 7. Germline assignment: CDR1 SGHTA and CDR2 FQGNSA. CDR3 nucleotides: TGTGCCAGCAGCTCGGACAGGGGTCAACGACTGTTTTTT. It encodes CASSSDRGQRLFF.

This clonotype was counted once. V usage is TRBV12-3 or TRBV12-4 and J usage is TRBJ1-2; D gene ambiguous. Trimming took 9 bases from V and 2 from J, leaving 16 bases between them. The CDR3 is made up of 14 amino acids. The CDR3 protein is CASGLATTNYGYTF. CDR3 sequence (DNA): TGTGCCAGTGGTTTAGCTACAACAAACTATGGCTACACCTTC.

The V gene is TRBV30, the J gene TRBJ2-3; D gene unclear. V shed 2 bases and J shed 4 bases, with 10 bases lying between them. The germline gives CDR1 GTSNPN, CDR2 SVGIG (reference sequence). This CDR3 contains 13 residues. For the CDR3, the DNA is TGTGCCTGGAGTCCCCCGAACGCAGATACGCAGTATTTT. Translating it yields CAWSPPNADTQYF.

Written as DNA, the CDR3 is TGTGCCACCAGTGAGCCGAGGAGCACAGATACGCAGTATTTT. Translated: CATSEPRSTDTQYF. The chain uses TRBV24-1 and TRBJ2-3, with D unclear. Germline values: CDR1 KGHDR, CDR2 SFDVKD. Trimming pared 4 bases from V and 0 bases from J, leaving 7 bases between. The CDR3 totals 14 residues.

The CDR3 loop reads CASSGTGTSNQPQYF. The CDR3 DNA reads as TGTGCCAGCAGTGGGACAGGGACGAGCAATCAGCCCCAGTACTTC. The chain combines TRBV6-6 with TRBJ2-5, with 9 bases fitting TRBD1. V lost 5 bases, J lost 9 bases, and 13 bases stayed unmatched. Germline V gene data show CDR1 as MNHNY and CDR2 as SVGAGI (reference sequence). The CDR3 has 15 amino acids.

With regard to this clonotype: In this CDR3 the conserved last residue, phenylalanine or tryptophan, is missing, so a read error is likely. The limits of the CDR3 on the DNA are not certain, so only TCRdb's listed CDR3 is given. The V gene is TRBV12-3 or TRBV12-4, the J gene TRBJ1-6; TRBD1 is the table's D call and was not checked against the DNA. Termini included, the CDR3 measures 14 amino acids. The CDR3 reads CASSYRGGDSPLLV.

For this clonotype: The junction departs from germline at one end; a sequencing error may be responsible. The CDR3 coding sequence is TGTGCCAGTAGTATAGGGCGTAGTAATTCACCCCCCCACTTT. It specifies CASSIGRSNSPPHF. The chain is built from TRBV19 and TRBJ1-6; no clear D. Germline lookup yields CDR1 LNHDA and CDR2 SQIVND (reference sequence). The CDR3 length is 14 residues.

This clonotype has just a few counts. The CDR3: CASSLQGTGDTYEQYF. The CDR3 nucleotides read TGTGCCAGCAGCTTACAGGGTACAGGGGACACCTACGAGCAGTACTTC. V usage is TRBV7-9 and J usage is TRBJ2-7; the match to TRBD1 covers 7 bases. CDR3 length: 16 residues. V lost 2 bases and J lost 2; bases outside the gene matches: 9. CDR1 is SEHNR and CDR2 is FQNEAQ in the germline V gene (reference sequence).

The chain couples TRBV7-2 to TRBJ1-5; D is unclear. Trimming cost V 5 bases and J 3 bases, with 20 bases left between them. The CDR3 runs to 17 residues. Per germline, CDR1 SGHTA and CDR2 FQGNSA. The DNA for the CDR3 is TGTGCCAGCAGCCAAGAGCGGTCTGGGAAAGTCAATCAGCCCCAGCATTTT. Translating it yields CASSQERSGKVNQPQHF.

At least ten counts were recorded for this clonotype. The J gene is TRBJ1-2, the V gene TRBV12-3 or TRBV12-4, with 7 bases identical to TRBD1. The CDR3 has 13 amino acids. The V segment lost 3 bases and the J segment 8 bases; nucleotides outside the gene matches: 6. The CDR3 DNA reads as TGTGCCAGCAGTTTGGTAGGGGGCATAGGCTACACCTTC. As protein: CASSLVGGIGYTF.

The V and J genes are TRBV10-1 and TRBJ2-1; tentative D call: TRBD2 (6 bases). The CDR3 consists of 15 residues. Trimming removed 2 bases at V and 10 bases at J, with 18 bases between. CDR1 and CDR2 from the germline V gene are WNHNN and SYGVQD (reference sequence). The DNA for the CDR3 is TGCGCCAGCAGTGAGGGCGGGACCAGTCTCATGGAGCAGTTCTTC. This encodes CASSEGGTSLMEQFF.

Turning to this clonotype: The conserved phenylalanine or tryptophan normally closing the CDR3 is absent here, so this likely arose from a read error. The limits of the CDR3 on the DNA are not certain, so only TCRdb's listed CDR3 is given. The chain uses TRBV7-9 and TRBJ1-2; the table's D call, TRBD1, has no DNA check behind it. Germline V gene sequence: CDR1 SEHNR, CDR2 FQNEAQ (reference sequence). The CDR3 is 13 amino acids long, termini counted. The CDR3 here is CASSLSGTDGSPL.

Points on this clonotype: Given the absence of the conserved phenylalanine or tryptophan at the CDR3 end, a read error is likely. The DNA is left out, because the CDR3 cannot be placed on it with certainty; the CDR3 is given as TCRdb lists it. The chain joins TRBV7-4 to TRBJ2-5; the table calls TRBD1, which could not be checked here. Germline V lookup: CDR1 SGHVT, CDR2 SQSDAQ. The CDR3 adds up to 13 amino acids, both ends counted. The CDR3 region is CASSFSRGSYEQY.